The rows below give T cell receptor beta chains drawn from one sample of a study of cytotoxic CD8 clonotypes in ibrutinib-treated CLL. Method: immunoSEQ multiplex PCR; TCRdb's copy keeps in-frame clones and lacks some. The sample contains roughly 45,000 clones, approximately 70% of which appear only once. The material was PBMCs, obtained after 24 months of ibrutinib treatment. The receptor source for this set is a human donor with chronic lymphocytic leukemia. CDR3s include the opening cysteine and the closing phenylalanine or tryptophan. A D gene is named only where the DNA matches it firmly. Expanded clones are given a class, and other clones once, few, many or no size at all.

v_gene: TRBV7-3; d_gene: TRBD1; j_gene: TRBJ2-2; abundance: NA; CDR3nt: TGTGCCAGCAGCTTAAGATACGGGCACAGGGGAAATCGGACCGGGGAGCTGTTTTTT; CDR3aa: CASSLRYGHRGNRTGELFF
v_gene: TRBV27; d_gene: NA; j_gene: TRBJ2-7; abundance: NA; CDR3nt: TGTGCCAGCAGTCCGCTGGGCCCCTACGAGCAGTACTTC; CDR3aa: CASSPLGPYEQYF
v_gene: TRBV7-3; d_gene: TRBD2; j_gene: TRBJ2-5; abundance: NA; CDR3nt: TGTGCCAGCAGCTTAAGCGGGAGGGCTCCCTGGGAGACCCAGTACTTC; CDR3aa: CASSLSGRAPWETQYF
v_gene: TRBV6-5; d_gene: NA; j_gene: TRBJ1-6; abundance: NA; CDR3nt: TGTGCCAGCAGTTATTCCCCTCGTAATTCACCCCTCCACTTT; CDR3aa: CASSYSPRNSPLHF
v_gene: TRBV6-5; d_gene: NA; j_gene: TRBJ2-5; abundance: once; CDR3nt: TGTGCCAGCAGTGAGCCACGGGCCCAGTACTTC; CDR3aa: CASSEPRAQYF
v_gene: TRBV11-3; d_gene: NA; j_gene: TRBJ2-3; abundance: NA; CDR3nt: TGTGCCAGCAGCCCCGGGTCGAGGGTTGAAGATACGCAGTATTTT; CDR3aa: CASSPGSRVEDTQYF
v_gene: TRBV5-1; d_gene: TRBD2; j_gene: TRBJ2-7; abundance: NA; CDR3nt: TGCGCCAGCAGCTATAGCGGGAGGGCCGGTGAGCAGTACTTC; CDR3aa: CASSYSGRAGEQYF
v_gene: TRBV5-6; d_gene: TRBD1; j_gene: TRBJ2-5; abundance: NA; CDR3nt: TGTGCCAGCAGCCCAGGGTGGGCCAGGGGGCCGGAGACCCAGTACTTC; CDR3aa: CASSPGWARGPETQYF
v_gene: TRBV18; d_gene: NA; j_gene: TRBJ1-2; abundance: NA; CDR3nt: TGTGCCAGCTCACCACAGTATGACAGGTCCTATGGCTACACCTTC; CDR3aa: CASSPQYDRSYGYTF
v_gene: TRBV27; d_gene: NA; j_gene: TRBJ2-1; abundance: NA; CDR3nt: TGTGCCAGCAGCCTTCGACAGTCTCAGGGCAATGAGCAGTTCTTC; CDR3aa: CASSLRQSQGNEQFF
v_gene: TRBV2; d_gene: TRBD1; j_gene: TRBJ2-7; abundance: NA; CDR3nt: TGTGCCAGCAGTGAGACAGGGATGGGCGAGCAGTACTTC; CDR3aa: CASSETGMGEQYF
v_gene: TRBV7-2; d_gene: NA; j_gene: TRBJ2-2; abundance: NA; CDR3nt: TGTGCCAGCAGCTTAGCCTCAGGGAAAACCGGGGAGCTGTTTTTT; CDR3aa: CASSLASGKTGELFF
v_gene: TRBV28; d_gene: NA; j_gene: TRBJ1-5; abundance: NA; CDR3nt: TGTGCCTCAAATCGTCCGGGGGGTCAGCCCCAGCATTTT; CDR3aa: CASNRPGGQPQHF
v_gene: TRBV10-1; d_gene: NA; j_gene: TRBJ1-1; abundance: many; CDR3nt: TGCGCCAGCAGTGATGGGGCGAGCACTGAAGCTTTCTTT; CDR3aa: CASSDGASTEAFF
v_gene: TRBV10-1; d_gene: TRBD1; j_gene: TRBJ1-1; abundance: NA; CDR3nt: TGCGCCAGCAGTGAGTTAACAGGGGGCCGGACTGAAGCTTTCTTT; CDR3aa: CASSELTGGRTEAFF
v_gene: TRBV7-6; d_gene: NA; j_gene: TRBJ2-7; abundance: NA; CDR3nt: TGTGCCAGCAGCTCGGCTAACTACGAGCAGTACTTC; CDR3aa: CASSSANYEQYF
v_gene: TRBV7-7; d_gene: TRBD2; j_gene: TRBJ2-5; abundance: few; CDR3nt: TGTGCTAGCAGCTTAGGAGTGTCTAGCGGGAGGGCGGAGACCCAGTACTTC; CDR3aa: CASSLGVSSGRAETQYF
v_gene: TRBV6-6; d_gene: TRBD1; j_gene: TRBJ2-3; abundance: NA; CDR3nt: TGTGCCAGCAGTGGACAGGGCTTGGGTAGCACAGATACGCAGTATTTT; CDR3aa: CASSGQGLGSTDTQYF
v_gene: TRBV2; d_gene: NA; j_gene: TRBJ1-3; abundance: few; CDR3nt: TGTGCCAGCAGTCCGGACACCCCTCACTCTGGAAACACCATATATTTT; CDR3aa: CASSPDTPHSGNTIYF
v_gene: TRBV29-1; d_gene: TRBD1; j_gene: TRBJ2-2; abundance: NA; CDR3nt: TGCAGCGTTCGGGACAGGGAGATTTTCGACACCGGGGAGCTGTTTTTT; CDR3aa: CSVRDREIFDTGELFF
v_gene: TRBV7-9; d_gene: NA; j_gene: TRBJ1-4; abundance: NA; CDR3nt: TGTGCCAGCAGCTTAGCGCAGGGTGATAGTGAAAAACTGTTTTTT; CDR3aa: CASSLAQGDSEKLFF
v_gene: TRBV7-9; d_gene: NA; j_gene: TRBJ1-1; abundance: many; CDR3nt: TGTGCCAGCAGCTTGGCTGTAAATAGTATTGAAGCTTTCTTT; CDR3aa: CASSLAVNSIEAFF
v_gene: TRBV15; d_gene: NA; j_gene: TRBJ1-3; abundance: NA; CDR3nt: TGTGCCACCAGCAGAGGTACGGGGAGCTCTGGAAACACCATATATTTT; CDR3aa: CATSRGTGSSGNTIYF
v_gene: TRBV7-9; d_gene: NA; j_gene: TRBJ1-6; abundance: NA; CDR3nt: TGTGCCAGCAGCCAGACAGGTGCCTATAATTCACCCCTCCACTTT; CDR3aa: CASSQTGAYNSPLHF
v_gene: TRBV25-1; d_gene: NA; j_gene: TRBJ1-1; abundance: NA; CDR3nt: TGTGCCAGCACCCAAACGGGGGGTACTGAAGCTTTCTTT; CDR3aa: CASTQTGGTEAFF
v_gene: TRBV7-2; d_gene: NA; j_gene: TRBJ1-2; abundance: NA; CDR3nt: TGTGCCAGCAGCCTAGACAGGAGCGCGAACTATGGCTACACCTTC; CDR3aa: CASSLDRSANYGYTF
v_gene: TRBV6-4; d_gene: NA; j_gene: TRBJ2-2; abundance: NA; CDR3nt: TGTGCCAGCAGTGACTCAGCAGGTGGCGGGGAGCTGTTTTTT; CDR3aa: CASSDSAGGGELFF
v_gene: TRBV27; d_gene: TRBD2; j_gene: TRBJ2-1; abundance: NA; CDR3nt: TGTGCCAGCACCCGAAGGCTAGCGGGAGGGCCCGGGGAGCAGTTCTTC; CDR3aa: CASTRRLAGGPGEQFF
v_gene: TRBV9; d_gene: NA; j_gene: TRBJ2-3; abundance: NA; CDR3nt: TGTGCCAGCAGCGTAAAGATTAGCACAGATACGCAGTATTTT; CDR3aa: CASSVKISTDTQYF
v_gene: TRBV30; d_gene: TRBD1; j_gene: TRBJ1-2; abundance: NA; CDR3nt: TGTGCCTGGAGCTTAACAGGGGGCCATGGCTACACCTTC; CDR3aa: CAWSLTGGHGYTF
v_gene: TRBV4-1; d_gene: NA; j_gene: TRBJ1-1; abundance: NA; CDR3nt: TGCGCCAGCAGCCAAGGCGAGGGCAGGGGCATAGAAGCTTTCTTT; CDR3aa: CASSQGEGRGIEAFF
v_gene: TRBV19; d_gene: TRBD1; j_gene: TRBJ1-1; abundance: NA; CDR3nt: TGTGCCAGTAGCACCGGGACAGTGAGATTCCGGGGTGTGAACACTGAAGCTTTCTTT; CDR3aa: CASSTGTVRFRGVNTEAFF
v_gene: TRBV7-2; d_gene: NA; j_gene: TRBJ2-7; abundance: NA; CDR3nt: TGTGCCAGCAGCTTCGGGTCCGGGGAGCAGTACTTC; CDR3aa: CASSFGSGEQYF
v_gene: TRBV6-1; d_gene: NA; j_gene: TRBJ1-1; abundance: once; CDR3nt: TGTGCCAGCAGGGAAAGGACCGCTGGGAACACTGAAGCTTTCTTT; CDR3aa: CASRERTAGNTEAFF
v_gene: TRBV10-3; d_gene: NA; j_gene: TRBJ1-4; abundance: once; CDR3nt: TGTGCCATCAGTGCGGGGATGGGTGAAAAACTGTTTTTT; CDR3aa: CAISAGMGEKLFF